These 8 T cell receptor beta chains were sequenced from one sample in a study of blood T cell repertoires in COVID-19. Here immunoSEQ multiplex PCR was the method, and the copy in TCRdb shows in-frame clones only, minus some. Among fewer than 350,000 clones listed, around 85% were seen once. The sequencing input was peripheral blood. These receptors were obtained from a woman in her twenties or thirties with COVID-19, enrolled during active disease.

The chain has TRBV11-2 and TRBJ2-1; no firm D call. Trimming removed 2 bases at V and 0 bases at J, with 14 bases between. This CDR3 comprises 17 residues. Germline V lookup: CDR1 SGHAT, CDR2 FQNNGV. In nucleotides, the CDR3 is TGTGCCAGCAGCTTAATCTTAATGAGTGGCTCCTACAATGAGCAGTTCTTC. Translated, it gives CASSLILMSGSYNEQFF.

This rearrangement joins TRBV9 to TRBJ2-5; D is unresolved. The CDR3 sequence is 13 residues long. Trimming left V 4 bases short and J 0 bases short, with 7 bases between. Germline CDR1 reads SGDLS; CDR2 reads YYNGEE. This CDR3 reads CASSPLNQETQYF. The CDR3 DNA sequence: TGTGCCAGCAGCCCCCTTAACCAAGAGACCCAGTACTTC.

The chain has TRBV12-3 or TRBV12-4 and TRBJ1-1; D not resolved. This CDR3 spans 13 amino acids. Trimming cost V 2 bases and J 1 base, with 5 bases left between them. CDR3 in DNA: TGTGCCAGCAGTTTACGGGGGAACACTGAAGCTTTCTTT. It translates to CASSLRGNTEAFF.

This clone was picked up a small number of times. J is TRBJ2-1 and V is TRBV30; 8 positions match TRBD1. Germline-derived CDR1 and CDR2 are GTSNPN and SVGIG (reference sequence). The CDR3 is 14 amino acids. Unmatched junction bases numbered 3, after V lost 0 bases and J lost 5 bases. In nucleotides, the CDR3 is TGTGCCTGGAGTGTGACAGGGGCCCACAATGAGCAGTTCTTC. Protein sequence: CAWSVTGAHNEQFF. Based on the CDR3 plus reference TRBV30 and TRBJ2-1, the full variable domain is SQTIHQWPATLVQPVGSPLSLECTVEGTSNPNLYWYRQAAGRGLQLLFYSVGIGQISSEVPQNLSASRPQDRQFILSSKKLLLSDSGFYLCAWSVTGAHNEQFFGPGTRLTVL.

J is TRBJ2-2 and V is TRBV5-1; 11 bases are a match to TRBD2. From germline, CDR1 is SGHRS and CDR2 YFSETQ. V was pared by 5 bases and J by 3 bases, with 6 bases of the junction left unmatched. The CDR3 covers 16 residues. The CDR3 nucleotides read TGCGCCAGCAGGTCAAAACTAGCGGGGGACACCGGGGAGCTGTTTTTT. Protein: CASRSKLAGDTGELFF.

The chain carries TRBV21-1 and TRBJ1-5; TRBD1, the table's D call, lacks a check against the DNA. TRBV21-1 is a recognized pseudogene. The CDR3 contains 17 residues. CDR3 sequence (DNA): TGTGCCAGCAGCAAAGACCAGGGGCCTCGAAGCAATCAGCCCCAGCATTTT. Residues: CASSKDQGPRSNQPQHF.

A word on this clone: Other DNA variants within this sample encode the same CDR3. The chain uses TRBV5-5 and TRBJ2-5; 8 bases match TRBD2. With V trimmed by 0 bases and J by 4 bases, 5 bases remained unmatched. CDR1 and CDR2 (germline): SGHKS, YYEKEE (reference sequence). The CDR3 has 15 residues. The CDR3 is CASSLDRGGLETQYF. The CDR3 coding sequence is TGTGCCAGCAGCTTGGATCGGGGGGGCCTAGAGACCCAGTACTTC.

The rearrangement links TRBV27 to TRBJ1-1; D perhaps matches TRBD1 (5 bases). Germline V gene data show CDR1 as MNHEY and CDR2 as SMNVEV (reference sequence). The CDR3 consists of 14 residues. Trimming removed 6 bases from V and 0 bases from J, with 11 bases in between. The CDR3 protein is CASRQTRVNTEAFF. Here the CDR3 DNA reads TGTGCCAGCAGGCAAACCAGGGTGAACACTGAAGCTTTCTTT.